Listed below are T cell receptor beta chains from one sample, sequenced in a study of human T cells and chemical hapten exposure. TCRdb reprocessed the 5' RACE reads via MiXCR and lists one record per CDR3 protein. The repertoire holds around 80,000 distinct CDR3 sequences, roughly 15% seen once, with around 6.8% in the top ten. The receptor source for this set is a female donor in good health. CDR3s include the opening cysteine and the closing phenylalanine or tryptophan. The order of the fields is V gene, CDR3 length, J gene, D gene, clone size, CDR3 protein, CDR3 DNA. D genes are given only for firm matches. Expanded clones are given a class, and other clones once, few, many or no size at all.

V: TRBV6-1; length: 14; J: TRBJ1-3; D: .; size: few; CDR3: CASSEAIPGNTIYF; DNA: TGTGCCAGCAGTGAGGCCATCCCTGGAAACACCATATATTTT
V: TRBV27; length: 16; J: TRBJ2-1; D: .; size: .; CDR3: CASSSNSESSYNEQFF; DNA: TGTGCCAGCAGTTCCAATTCCGAGAGCTCCTACAATGAGCAGTTCTTC
V: TRBV3-1; length: 14; J: TRBJ1-1; D: TRBD1; size: .; CDR3: CASSQEGANTEAFF; DNA: TGTGCCAGCAGCCAGGAGGGGGCGAACACTGAAGCTTTCTTT
V: TRBV28; length: 13; J: TRBJ2-6; D: .; size: few; CDR3: CASARLGANVLTF; DNA: TGTGCCAGCGCCAGGTTAGGGGCCAACGTCCTGACTTTC
V: TRBV4-1; length: 15; J: TRBJ2-1; D: TRBD2; size: .; CDR3: CASSQDRTRNNEQFF; DNA: TGCGCCAGCAGCCAAGATCGGACTAGAAACAATGAGCAGTTCTTC
V: TRBV10-3; length: 14; J: TRBJ1-5; D: .; size: few; CDR3: CAISELDSNQPQHF; DNA: TGTGCCATCAGTGAGTTAGATAGCAATCAGCCCCAGCATTTT
V: TRBV20-1; length: 15; J: TRBJ2-3; D: .; size: .; CDR3: CSAREGTKITDTQYF; DNA: TGCAGTGCTAGAGAAGGGACAAAGATCACAGATACGCAGTATTTT
V: TRBV18; length: 15; J: TRBJ1-4; D: TRBD1; size: few; CDR3: CASSPSGQRGEKLFF; DNA: TGTGCCAGCTCACCATCGGGACAGCGGGGTGAAAAACTGTTTTTT
V: TRBV13; length: 16; J: TRBJ2-3; D: .; size: many; CDR3: CASSLEFNAASYTQYF; DNA: TGTGCCAGCAGCTTAGAGTTTAATGCGGCCTCTTATACGCAGTATTTT
V: TRBV7-2; length: 15; J: TRBJ1-3; D: .; size: few; CDR3: CASSSRGGSGNTIYF; DNA: TGTGCCAGCAGCTCAAGAGGAGGCTCTGGAAACACCATATATTTT
V: TRBV27; length: 16; J: TRBJ2-1; D: .; size: .; CDR3: CASRTPTRDSLNEQFF; DNA: TGTGCCAGCAGGACCCCCACTAGGGATTCTTTAAATGAGCAGTTCTTC
V: TRBV5-1; length: 14; J: TRBJ2-1; D: .; size: .; CDR3: CASSRAGFGNEQFF; DNA: TGCGCCAGCAGCCGCGCAGGGTTTGGGAATGAGCAGTTCTTC
V: TRBV20-1; length: 13; J: TRBJ2-1; D: TRBD2; size: .; CDR3: CSAGGGPNNEQFF; DNA: TGCAGTGCCGGCGGGGGGCCGAACAATGAGCAGTTCTTC
V: TRBV6-5; length: 17; J: TRBJ1-1; D: .; size: few; CDR3: CASSYSSQTTLGTEAFF; DNA: TGTGCCAGCAGTTACTCGTCACAGACCACCTTGGGCACTGAAGCTTTCTTT
V: TRBV19; length: 15; J: TRBJ2-7; D: TRBD1; size: .; CDR3: CASSKTRDRTYEQYF; DNA: TGTGCCAGTAGTAAGACTCGGGACAGGACCTACGAGCAGTACTTC
V: TRBV29-1; length: 13; J: TRBJ2-1; D: .; size: few; CDR3: CSVRDSSWNEQFF; DNA: TGCAGCGTCCGGGACTCCTCCTGGAATGAGCAGTTCTTC
V: TRBV20-1; length: 17; J: TRBJ1-2; D: .; size: .; CDR3: CSASFNPRGSSNYGYTF; DNA: TGCAGTGCTAGTTTTAATCCCCGGGGGAGCTCTAACTATGGCTACACCTTC
V: TRBV7-2; length: 17; J: TRBJ2-5; D: TRBD2; size: .; CDR3: CASSQTSGGTSGETQYF; DNA: TGTGCCAGCAGCCAGACTAGCGGGGGGACGTCGGGGGAGACCCAGTACTTC
V: TRBV6-6; length: 15; J: TRBJ2-1; D: .; size: .; CDR3: CATTTQVNSYNEQFF; DNA: TGTGCCACAACAACGCAAGTTAACTCCTACAATGAGCAGTTCTTC
V: TRBV7-8; length: 12; J: TRBJ1-1; D: .; size: few; CDR3: CASSLSRSEAFF; DNA: TGTGCCAGCAGCTTAAGTCGGTCTGAAGCTTTCTTT
V: TRBV2; length: 13; J: TRBJ2-7; D: .; size: .; CDR3: CASKQGWGWEQYF; DNA: TGTGCCAGCAAACAGGGTTGGGGTTGGGAGCAGTACTTC
V: TRBV4-1; length: 18; J: TRBJ2-1; D: TRBD1; size: .; CDR3: CASSQDPAGQGPNNEQFF; DNA: TGCGCCAGCAGCCAAGATCCGGCGGGACAGGGACCTAACAATGAGCAGTTCTTC
V: TRBV6-5; length: 14; J: TRBJ2-6; D: .; size: .; CDR3: CASLSASGANVLTF; DNA: TGTGCCAGCCTCTCGGCCTCTGGGGCCAACGTCCTGACTTTC
V: TRBV19; length: 13; J: TRBJ1-5; D: .; size: .; CDR3: CASRGAGNQPQHF; DNA: TGTGCCAGTAGAGGGGCAGGCAATCAGCCCCAGCATTTT
V: TRBV6-5; length: 15; J: TRBJ2-7; D: .; size: .; CDR3: CASSYVPGSSYEQYF; DNA: TGTGCCAGCAGTTACGTTCCGGGGAGCTCCTACGAGCAGTACTTC
V: TRBV9; length: 14; J: TRBJ1-6; D: TRBD1; size: few; CDR3: CASSFGQGNSPLHF; DNA: TGTGCCAGCAGCTTTGGACAGGGAAATTCACCCCTCCACTTT
V: TRBV6-5; length: 16; J: TRBJ2-1; D: .; size: .; CDR3: CASSPSAGLNYNEQFF; DNA: TGTGCCAGCAGTCCTTCAGCCGGTTTAAACTACAATGAGCAGTTCTTC
V: TRBV28; length: 17; J: TRBJ1-3; D: .; size: few; CDR3: CASSPRRGRLLGNTIYF; DNA: TGTGCCAGCAGCCCCCGCCGCGGCAGACTCCTTGGAAACACCATATATTTT
V: TRBV6-6; length: 13; J: TRBJ1-5; D: TRBD1; size: .; CDR3: CASSRQGEAPQHF; DNA: TGTGCCAGCAGTAGACAGGGGGAGGCGCCCCAGCATTTT
V: TRBV27; length: 16; J: TRBJ2-3; D: TRBD2; size: many; CDR3: CASRRLATTSTDTQYF; DNA: TGTGCCAGCAGAAGACTAGCGACAACCTCCACAGATACGCAGTATTTT
V: TRBV7-6; length: 14; J: TRBJ2-5; D: .; size: .; CDR3: CASSLSNRQETQYF; DNA: TGTGCCAGCAGCTTATCAAACAGACAAGAGACCCAGTACTTC
V: TRBV7-9; length: 15; J: TRBJ1-2; D: .; size: .; CDR3: CASSLGQGNNYGYTF; DNA: TGTGCCAGCAGCTTAGGGCAGGGGAATAACTATGGCTACACCTTC
V: TRBV20-1; length: 13; J: TRBJ1-2; D: TRBD1; size: .; CDR3: CSALTGGGYGYTF; DNA: TGCAGTGCACTGACAGGGGGCGGTTATGGCTACACCTTC
V: TRBV28; length: 17; J: TRBJ1-2; D: .; size: .; CDR3: CASSWYIGSTMWPGYTF; DNA: TGTGCCAGCAGTTGGTATATTGGGTCCACGATGTGGCCTGGCTACACCTTC
V: TRBV27; length: 15; J: TRBJ1-6; D: TRBD1; size: many; CDR3: CASSRDRRYNSPLHF; DNA: TGTGCCAGCAGCCGGGACAGGCGATATAATTCACCCCTCCACTTT
V: TRBV27; length: 11; J: TRBJ1-2; D: .; size: many; CDR3: CASGGTYGYTF; DNA: TGTGCCAGCGGCGGGACCTATGGCTACACCTTC
V: TRBV12-3/TRBV12-4; length: 14; J: TRBJ1-1; D: .; size: once; CDR3: CASSFQGGPTEAFF; DNA: TGTGCCAGCAGTTTCCAGGGCGGGCCCACTGAAGCTTTCTTT
V: TRBV12-3/TRBV12-4; length: 14; J: TRBJ2-7; D: TRBD2; size: .; CDR3: CASRIGTSFYEQYF; DNA: TGTGCCAGCAGGATCGGGACTAGCTTTTACGAGCAGTACTTC
V: TRBV5-4; length: 15; J: TRBJ2-6; D: .; size: few; CDR3: CASSSRGVGANVLTF; DNA: TGTGCCAGCAGCTCCCGTGGGGTTGGGGCCAACGTCCTGACTTTC
V: TRBV29-1; length: 14; J: TRBJ1-4; D: .; size: few; CDR3: CSVARLGGDEKLFF; DNA: TGCAGCGTCGCGCGTCTAGGGGGGGATGAAAAACTGTTTTTT
V: TRBV7-2; length: 15; J: TRBJ1-2; D: .; size: few; CDR3: CASSPAAQGTYGYTF; DNA: TGTGCCAGCAGCCCCGCCGCCCAGGGAACCTATGGCTACACCTTC
V: TRBV5-1; length: 17; J: TRBJ2-6; D: TRBD2; size: once; CDR3: CASSLGGRQTGANVLTF; DNA: TGCGCCAGCAGCTTGGGCGGGAGGCAGACTGGGGCCAACGTCCTGACTTTC
V: TRBV10-3; length: 15; J: TRBJ1-2; D: .; size: few; CDR3: CAISEVPQGMGGYTF; DNA: TGTGCCATCAGTGAGGTTCCGCAGGGGATGGGGGGCTACACCTTC
V: TRBV10-1; length: 15; J: TRBJ1-1; D: TRBD1; size: few; CDR3: CASSAGGDMNTEAFF; DNA: TGCGCCAGCAGCGCAGGGGGGGACATGAACACTGAAGCTTTCTTT